One and the same sample provided the 20 T cell receptor beta chains below, sequenced in a study of T cell responses to AZD1222 COVID-19 vaccine. Assay used: immunoSEQ multiplex PCR; TCRdb lists only in-frame clones, some missing. The sample yields more than 70,000 clones, roughly nine tenths seen once. Material: peripheral blood, obtained 28 days after the second AZD1222 dose. All receptors come from an adult who received the AZD1222 COVID-19 vaccine.

The V call is TRBV18, the J call TRBJ2-3, with D unclear. Germline V CDR1 and CDR2: KGHSH, LQKENI. Trimming stripped 4 bases from V and 7 bases from J, with 15 bases between. The CDR3 is 14 amino acids. CDR3 nucleotide sequence: TGTGCCAGCTCACAAGGGCCACGCTCTAATACGCAGTATTTT. Protein product: CASSQGPRSNTQYF.

The chain couples TRBV25-1 to TRBJ1-6, with D possibly matching TRBD1 (5 bases). This CDR3 is 14 amino acids long. Deletions cut 4 bases from V and 8 bases from J, with 12 bases between. The germline CDR1 and CDR2 sequences are MGHDK and SYGVNS. Written as DNA, the CDR3 is TGTGCCAGCAGTGTCGTGGGCAGGGATTCACCCCTCCACTTT. It encodes CASSVVGRDSPLHF.

CDR3 residues: CASSERAGGRTDTQYF. CDR3 in DNA: TGTGCCAGCAGCGAACGAGCGGGGGGGCGGACAGATACGCAGTATTTT. J is TRBJ2-3 and V is TRBV7-6, with TRBD2 identical over 10 bases. With 5 bases clipped from V and 3 bases from J, the junction kept 8 bases outside the gene matches. Germline V lookup: CDR1 SGHVS, CDR2 FNYEAQ. CDR3 length: 16 amino acids.

The chain recombines TRBV5-1 with TRBJ1-1; tentative D call: TRBD1 (5 bases). V was trimmed by 3 bases and J by 5 bases, leaving 14 bases between them. The CDR3 sequence is 14 residues long. Germline CDR1 SGHRS, CDR2 YFSETQ. The CDR3 loop reads CASSSGTVGTEAFF. CDR3 nucleotides: TGCGCCAGCAGCTCAGGGACGGTAGGGACTGAAGCTTTCTTT.

The CDR3 here is CASSLVGVTGAQNSNQPQHF. DNA for the CDR3: TGTGCCAGCAGCTTGGTTGGTGTGACTGGGGCCCAAAATAGCAATCAGCCCCAGCATTTT. This chain joins TRBV5-8 and TRBJ1-5; tentatively, D is TRBD1 (5 bases). CDR1 and CDR2 from the germline V gene are SGHTS and YDEGEE. This CDR3 contains 20 residues. V shed 0 bases and J shed 0 bases, with 22 bases lying between them. The full variable domain, in which reference TRBV5-8 and TRBJ1-5 provide the parts outside the CDR3, is EAGVTQSPTHLIKTRGQQATLRCSPISGHTSVYWYQQALGLGLQFLLWYDEGEERNRGNFPPRFSGRQFPNYSSELNVNALELEDSALYLCASSLVGVTGAQNSNQPQHFGDGTRLSIL.

J is TRBJ2-7 and V is TRBV6-1; TRBD1 agrees at 12 bases. This CDR3 spans 15 amino acids. Germline CDR1 and CDR2: MNHNS and SASEGT. Losses at the gene ends were 3 bases for V and 7 bases for J; bases not matched to a gene: 7. The CDR3 DNA reads as TGTGCCAGCAGTGAGTGGGGACAGGGGGCAGGGGAGCAGTACTTC. Translating gives CASSEWGQGAGEQYF.

The chain employs TRBV18 and TRBJ1-1, with D uncertain. The V end was cut by 3 bases, the J end by 5 bases, with 10 bases between. This CDR3 is 13 amino acids long. Germline CDR1 reads KGHSH; CDR2 reads LQKENI. CDR3 in DNA: TGTGCCAGCTCACCCGGGGTAGGGACTGAAGCTTTCTTT. This codes for CASSPGVGTEAFF.

This chain links TRBV6-5 with TRBJ2-5, with D perhaps TRBD2 (7 bases). The CDR3 has 14 residues. In germline, CDR1 is MNHEY, CDR2 SVGAGI. V lost 7 bases and J 6 bases, leaving 18 bases between the germline ends. The CDR3 DNA sequence: TGTGCCAGCAAACCCGGGGGGCGAGGACAGACCCAGTACTTC. It specifies CASKPGGRGQTQYF.

In nucleotides, the CDR3 is TGCGCCAGCAGCCCCCGGGACAGCCCCTACAATGAGCAGTTCTTC. It is translated as CASSPRDSPYNEQFF. This sequence joins TRBV4-1 and TRBJ2-1; 7 positions agree with TRBD1. The CDR3 contains 15 residues. CDR1 MGHRA and CDR2 YSYEKL come from the germline V gene. The ends lost 4 bases at V and 2 bases at J; junction bases unmatched: 5.

The chain recombines TRBV6-6 with TRBJ1-5; D not certain. The CDR3 is made up of 15 amino acids. Deletions cut 6 bases from V and 6 bases from J, with 18 bases between. Germline assignment: CDR1 MNHNY and CDR2 SVGAGI (reference sequence). In DNA, the CDR3 is TGTGCCAGCAGCACTAGCTCGGGTCTGGTTCAGCCCCAGCATTTT. Protein: CASSTSSGLVQPQHF.

The chain joins TRBV18 to TRBJ1-5; D call uncertain. V was cut by 6 bases and J by 7 bases, with 16 bases left in between. This CDR3 contains 14 residues. The germline V gene has CDR1 KGHSH and CDR2 LQKENI. The CDR3 spells CASSPRLNEQPQHF. The CDR3 DNA is TGTGCCAGCTCCCCCCGGTTGAACGAACAGCCCCAGCATTTT.

V and J are TRBV5-4 and TRBJ2-1, with D tentatively TRBD1 (6 bases). The CDR3 length is 15 residues. Trimming stripped 2 bases from V and 0 bases from J, with 9 bases between. Germline V CDR1 and CDR2: SGHNT, YYREEE (reference sequence). The CDR3, as DNA: TGTGCCAGCAGCTTTCAGGGGACCTCCTACAATGAGCAGTTCTTC. The encoded protein is CASSFQGTSYNEQFF. The whole variable domain, remainder taken from reference TRBV5-4 and TRBJ2-1, is ETGVTQSPTHLIKTRGQQVTLRCSSQSGHNTVSWYQQALGQGPQFIFQYYREEENGRGNFPPRFSGLQFPNYSSELNVNALELDDSALYLCASSFQGTSYNEQFFGPGTRLTVL.

The chain couples TRBV25-1 to TRBJ2-3; the D gene could be TRBD1 or TRBD2 (5 bases each). Germline lookup yields CDR1 MGHDK and CDR2 SYGVNS. The CDR3 runs to 14 residues. Between the trimmed V and J ends, which lost 8 bases and 0 bases, there was a span of 12 bases. CDR3 DNA: TGTGCCAGCCGCAAAGGGGAGAGCACAGATACGCAGTATTTT. As protein: CASRKGESTDTQYF.

The gene calls are TRBV4-1 and TRBJ2-7; weak D call: TRBD1 (6 bases). Germline assignment: CDR1 MGHRA and CDR2 YSYEKL. Trimming shortened V by 3 bases and J by 2 bases, and 20 bases separated the two germline ends. CDR3 length: 17 residues. CDR3 DNA: TGCGCCAGCAGCCAGGAAACCCAGGGGATTTGGACCTACGAGCAGTACTTC. As protein: CASSQETQGIWTYEQYF.

CDR3 protein: CATRSQGMNTEAFF. In DNA, the CDR3 is TGTGCCACGCGCTCCCAGGGTATGAACACTGAAGCTTTCTTT. The rearrangement links TRBV6-5 to TRBJ1-1; maybe TRBD1 (5 bases). CDR1 and CDR2 from the germline V gene are MNHEY and SVGAGI. The CDR3 runs 14 residues. The V and J ends lost 10 bases and 0 bases respectively, with 15 bases between them.

The chain has TRBV18 and TRBJ2-1, with a weak D call TRBD2 (5 bases). The CDR3 is 13 residues long. CDR1 and CDR2 from the germline V gene are KGHSH and LQKENI. V dropped 4 bases and J dropped 3 bases, with 7 bases sitting between them. The CDR3 DNA is TGTGCCAGCTCACGGACTTACTACAATGAGCAGTTCTTC. Amino acids: CASSRTYYNEQFF. Full variable domain (rest looked up from reference TRBV18 and TRBJ2-1): NAGVMQNPRHLVRRRGQEARLRCSPMKGHSHVYWYRQLPEEGLKFMVYLQKENIIDESGMPKERFSAEFPKEGPSILRIQQVVRGDSAAYFCASSRTYYNEQFFGPGTRLTVL.

V is TRBV7-2 and J is TRBJ1-5; D uncertain. This CDR3 comprises 13 residues. The V gene lost 1 base and the J gene lost 6 bases, with 7 bases spanning the gap. Germline V gene data show CDR1 as SGHTA and CDR2 as FQGNSA. The CDR3 sequence is CASSLGPGQPQHF. The DNA of the CDR3 is TGTGCCAGCAGCTTAGGGCCCGGTCAGCCCCAGCATTTT.

This clone appeared once. The J gene is TRBJ1-1, the V gene TRBV18, with TRBD1 as a possible D gene (5 bases). V lost 3 bases, J lost 0 bases, and 11 bases lay in between. The CDR3 totals 15 residues. The germline CDR1 and CDR2 sequences are KGHSH and LQKENI. CDR3 DNA: TGTGCCAGCTCACCGCTGACAGAGATGAACACTGAAGCTTTCTTT. Translated: CASSPLTEMNTEAFF.

Only one count was recorded for this clone. This chain joins TRBV3-1 (or the pseudogene TRBV3-2) and TRBJ2-3, with a weak D call TRBD1 (5 bases). The V end lost 5 bases, the J end lost 2 bases, and 20 bases lay between the germline ends. Germline assignment: CDR1 LGHDT and CDR2 YNNKEL (reference sequence). CDR3 length equals 17 residues. CDR3 protein: CASSKNQLRVTTDTQYF. The CDR3 DNA sequence: TGTGCCAGCAGCAAGAATCAACTCAGGGTCACCACAGATACGCAGTATTTT.

This chain uses TRBV18 with TRBJ2-2; D is possibly TRBD1 (5 bases). V shed 6 bases and J shed 8 bases, with 13 bases lying between them. Germline-derived CDR1 and CDR2 are KGHSH and LQKENI. The CDR3 sequence is 13 residues long. CDR3 loop: CASSEDMRGELFF. Here the CDR3 DNA reads TGTGCCAGCTCCGAGGACATGCGAGGGGAGCTGTTTTTT.